This T cell receptor (beta chain) stems from a study of shared clonotypes between healthy human individuals. Study results and limitations: Exclusively blood specimens were collected; tissue repertoires likely differ.

To note about this clone: Its matching antigen is unknown.

None of the donors, who were healthy HIV-negative adults, had recently had acute infections or vaccinations. Each unsorted sample relied on roughly 90 million PBMCs as its source of genomic DNA. Between the trimmed V and J ends, which lost 0 bases and 4 bases, there was a span of 12 bases. The germline CDR1 and CDR2 sequences are ENHRY and SYGVKD. The CDR3 covers 15 residues. The replicate PCRs on unsorted PBMC were given about 320 ng DNA, which is some 32,000 T cell genomes. Measured with immunoSEQ multiplex PCR; TCRdb has only the in-frame clones, and not every one. The sample records approximately 500,000 clones, almost 80% being singletons.

Sequencing input: PBMCs. The clonotype originates from a woman between 35 and 50 years old in good health. Some clones in this sample may be carry-over from other donors' samples. V and J are TRBV10-3 and TRBJ1-2; weak D call: TRBD1 (5 bases). The CDR3 loop is CAISESRGLGYGYTF. In DNA form, the CDR3 reads TGTGCCATCAGTGAGTCTAGGGGACTTGGCTATGGCTACACCTTC.